Listed below are T cell receptor beta chains from one sample, sequenced in a study of cytomegalovirus exposure and HLA in healthy donors. Only in-frame clones appear in the TCRdb table, and some are missing; sequencing was by immunoSEQ multiplex PCR. Of roughly 250,000 clones listed, roughly 81% were seen once; the top ten hold roughly 2%. Sequencing was performed on PBMCs. The receptor set was obtained from a woman in her forties in good health and CMV-seropositive. CDR3s include the opening cysteine and the closing phenylalanine or tryptophan. A D gene is named only where the DNA matches it firmly. Some rows mark clone size as missing; the rest say once, few, many or name a class of expanded clone.

clone size	V gene	J gene	D gene	CDR3 DNA	CDR3 protein
-	TRBV19	TRBJ2-4	-	TGTGCCAGTAGTATAGGAGGGGCCAAAAACATTCAGTACTTC	CASSIGGAKNIQYF
once	TRBV13	TRBJ2-3	TRBD2	TGTGCCAGCAGCCTGGGACTAGCGGCATCTAGCACAGATACGCAGTATTTT	CASSLGLAASSTDTQYF
-	TRBV7-2	TRBJ2-5	TRBD2	TGTGCCAGCAGCCCAAAGTCCGGGAGGGTGGAGACCCAGTACTTC	CASSPKSGRVETQYF
-	TRBV2	TRBJ2-5	TRBD1	TGTGCCAGCAGTGAACAACAGGGGGTACAGACCCAGTACTTC	CASSEQQGVQTQYF
-	TRBV5-1	TRBJ1-1	TRBD1	TGCGCCAGCAGCTTGGCGGGACAGATGAACACTGAAGCTTTCTTT	CASSLAGQMNTEAFF
-	TRBV5-6	TRBJ2-5	TRBD1	TGTGCCAGCAGCCCACGTACCGGGACAGGGGGAAGGGAGACCCAGTACTTC	CASSPRTGTGGRETQYF
-	TRBV9	TRBJ1-1	-	TGTGCCAGCAGCGTAGAAGGGGGGGGAACTGAAGCTTTCTTT	CASSVEGGGTEAFF
-	TRBV10-3	TRBJ1-5	TRBD1	TGTGCCATCAGCAGGACAGGAGATCGGCCCCAGCATTTT	CAISRTGDRPQHF
-	TRBV4-3	TRBJ1-2	-	TGCGCCAGCAGCCAAGGGCGGGGCGTCGGCTATGGCTACACCTTC	CASSQGRGVGYGYTF
once	TRBV9	TRBJ2-3	TRBD2	TGTGCCAGCAGCGTAGGGCCCGGGGGGACAGATACGCAGTATTTT	CASSVGPGGTDTQYF
-	TRBV5-4	TRBJ2-1	TRBD2	TGTGCCACTATTGGGGTAGCGGGATGGGGTGAGCAGTTCTTC	CATIGVAGWGEQFF